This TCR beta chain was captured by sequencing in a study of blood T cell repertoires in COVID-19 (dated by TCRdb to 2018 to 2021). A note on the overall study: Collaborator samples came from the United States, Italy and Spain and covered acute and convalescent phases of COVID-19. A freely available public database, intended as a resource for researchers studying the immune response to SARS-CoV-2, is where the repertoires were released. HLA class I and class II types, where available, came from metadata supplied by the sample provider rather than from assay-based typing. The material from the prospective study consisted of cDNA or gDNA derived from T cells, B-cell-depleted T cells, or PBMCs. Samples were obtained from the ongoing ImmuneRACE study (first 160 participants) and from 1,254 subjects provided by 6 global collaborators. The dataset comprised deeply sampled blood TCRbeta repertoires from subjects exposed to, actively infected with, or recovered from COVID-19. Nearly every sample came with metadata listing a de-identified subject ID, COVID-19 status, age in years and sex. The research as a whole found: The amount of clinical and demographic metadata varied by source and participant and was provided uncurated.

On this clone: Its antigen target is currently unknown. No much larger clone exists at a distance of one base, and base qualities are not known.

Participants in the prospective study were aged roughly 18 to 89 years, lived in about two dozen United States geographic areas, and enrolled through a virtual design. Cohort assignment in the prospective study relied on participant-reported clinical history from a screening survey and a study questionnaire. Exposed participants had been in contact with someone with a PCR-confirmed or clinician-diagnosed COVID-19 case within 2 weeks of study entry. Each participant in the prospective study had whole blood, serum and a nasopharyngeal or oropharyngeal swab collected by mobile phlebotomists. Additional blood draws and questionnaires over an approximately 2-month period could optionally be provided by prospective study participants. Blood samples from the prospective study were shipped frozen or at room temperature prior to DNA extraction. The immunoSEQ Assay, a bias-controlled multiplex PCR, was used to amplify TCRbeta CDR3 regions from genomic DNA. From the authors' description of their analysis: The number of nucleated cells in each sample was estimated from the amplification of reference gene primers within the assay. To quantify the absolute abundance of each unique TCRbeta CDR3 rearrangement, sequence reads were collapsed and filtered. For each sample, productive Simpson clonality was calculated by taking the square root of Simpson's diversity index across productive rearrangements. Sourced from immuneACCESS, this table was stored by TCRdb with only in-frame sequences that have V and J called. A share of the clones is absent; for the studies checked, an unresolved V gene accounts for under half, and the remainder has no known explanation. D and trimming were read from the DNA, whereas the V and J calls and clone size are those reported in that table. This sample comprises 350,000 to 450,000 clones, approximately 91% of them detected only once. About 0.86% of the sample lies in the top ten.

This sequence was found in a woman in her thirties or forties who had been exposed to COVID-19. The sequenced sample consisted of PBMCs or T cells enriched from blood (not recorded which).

The DNA sequence follows: TGTGCCAGCAGTTACTCGAATGGACTCACAGATACGCAGTATTTT. Its coded protein is CASSYSNGLTDTQYF. The sequence links TRBV6-6 to TRBJ2-3; a tentative D match to TRBD2 spans 5 bases. Via the germline V gene (reference sequence), CDR1 is MNHNY and CDR2 SVGAGI. V is reduced by 0 bases and J by 2 bases, leaving a spacing of 9 bases between them. The CDR3 goes from the cysteine to the phenylalanine over 15 residues. Only the CDR3 portion is preserved as DNA: 45 bases, with reading frame beginning at the first base.